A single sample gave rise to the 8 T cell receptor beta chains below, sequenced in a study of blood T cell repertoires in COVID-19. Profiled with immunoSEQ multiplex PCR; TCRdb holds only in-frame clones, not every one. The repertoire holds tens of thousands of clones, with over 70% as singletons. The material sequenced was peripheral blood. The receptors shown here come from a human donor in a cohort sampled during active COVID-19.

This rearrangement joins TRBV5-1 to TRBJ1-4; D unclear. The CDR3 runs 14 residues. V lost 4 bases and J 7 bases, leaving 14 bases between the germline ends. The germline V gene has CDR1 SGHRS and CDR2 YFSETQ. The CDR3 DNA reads TGCGCCAGCAGCATAGGGATGAGCGGTGAAAAACTGTTTTTT. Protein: CASSIGMSGEKLFF. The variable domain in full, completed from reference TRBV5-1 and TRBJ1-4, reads KAGVTQTPRYLIKTRGQQVTLSCSPISGHRSVSWYQQTPGQGLQFLFEYFSETQRNKGNFPGRFSGRQFSNSRSEMNVSTLELGDSALYLCASSIGMSGEKLFFGSGTQLSVL.

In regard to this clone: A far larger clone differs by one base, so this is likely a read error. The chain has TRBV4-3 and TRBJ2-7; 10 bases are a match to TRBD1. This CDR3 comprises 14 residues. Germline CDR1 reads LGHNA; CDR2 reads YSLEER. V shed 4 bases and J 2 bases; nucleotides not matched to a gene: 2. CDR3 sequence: CASSRGTGAYEQYF. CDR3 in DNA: TGCGCCAGCAGCCGAGGGACAGGGGCCTACGAGCAGTACTTC.

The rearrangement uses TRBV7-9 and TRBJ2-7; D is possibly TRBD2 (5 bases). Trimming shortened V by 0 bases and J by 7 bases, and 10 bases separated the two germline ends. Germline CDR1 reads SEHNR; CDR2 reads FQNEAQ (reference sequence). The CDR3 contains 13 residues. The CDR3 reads CASSLAGEREQYV. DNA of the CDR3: TGTGCCAGCAGCTTAGCGGGAGAGAGGGAGCAGTACGTC.

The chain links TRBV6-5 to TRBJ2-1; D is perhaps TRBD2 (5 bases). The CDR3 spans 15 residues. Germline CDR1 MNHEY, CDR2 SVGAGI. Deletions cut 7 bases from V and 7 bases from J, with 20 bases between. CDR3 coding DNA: TGTGCCAGCAATAGACCGGGATTCGGTCGGAATGAGCAGTTCTTC. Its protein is CASNRPGFGRNEQFF.

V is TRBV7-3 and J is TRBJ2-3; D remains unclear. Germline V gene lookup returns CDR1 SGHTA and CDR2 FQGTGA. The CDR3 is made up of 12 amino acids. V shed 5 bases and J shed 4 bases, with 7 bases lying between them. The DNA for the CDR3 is TGTGCCAGCAGCCTTTTCGCAGATACGCAGTATTTT. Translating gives CASSLFADTQYF.

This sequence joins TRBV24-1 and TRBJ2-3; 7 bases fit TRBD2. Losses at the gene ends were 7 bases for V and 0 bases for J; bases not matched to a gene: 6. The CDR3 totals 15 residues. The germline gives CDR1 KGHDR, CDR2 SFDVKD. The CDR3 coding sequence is TGTGCCACCAGCTTAGCGGGCTCTAGCACAGATACGCAGTATTTT. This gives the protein CATSLAGSSTDTQYF.

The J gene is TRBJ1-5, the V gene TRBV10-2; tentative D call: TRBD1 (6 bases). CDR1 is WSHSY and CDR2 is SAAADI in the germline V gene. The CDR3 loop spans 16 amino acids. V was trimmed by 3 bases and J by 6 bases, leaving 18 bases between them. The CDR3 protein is CASSDRWKGEGQPQHF. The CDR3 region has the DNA TGCGCCAGCAGTGATAGGTGGAAGGGGGAAGGTCAGCCCCAGCATTTT.

In DNA form, the CDR3 reads TGTGCCAGCAGCCCAGTGGATCAGCCCCAGCATTTT. This codes for CASSPVDQPQHF. The V call is TRBV27, the J call TRBJ1-5; D gene uncertain. CDR3 length: 12 amino acids. V gave up 6 bases and J gave up 5 bases, with 8 bases separating them. Germline CDR1 reads MNHEY; CDR2 reads SMNVEV (reference sequence).